The T cell receptor beta chain described here comes from a study of T cells after posttransplantation cyclophosphamide (dated by TCRdb to 2016 to 2017). In the study overall: Using TRB sequencing, the study followed how the T cell repertoire reconstituted after myeloablative bone marrow transplantation in which posttransplantation cyclophosphamide served as GVHD prophylaxis. Public TRB sequences were searched against a database of over 3,500 sequences associated with responses to pathogens, tumor antigens, self-antigens and alloantigens. TRB sequencing was performed on blood from all 35 or so PTCy patients with 1-year posttransplant specimens. TRB sequencing was also done on up to about 3 additional blood samples from 2 to 5.2 years after transplant in 3 patients, and on pretransplant blood from several patients. Because TRA and TRB clonality were tightly correlated in 9 samples, subsequent TCR analyses were focused on TRB only. Samples from some 33 PTCy-treated patients and 16 related bone marrow donors of those patients were subjected to antigen receptor sequencing.

The CDR3 sequence holds 14 residues, the cysteine and phenylalanine included. The kept DNA is CDR3 alone, 42 bases in frame from the first base. As encoded in the germline V gene, CDR1 is SNHLY while CDR2 is FYNNEI. V is clipped by 2 bases and J by 5 bases, and the sequence between their germline boundaries is 9 bases long. Here is what the overall study found, with its caveats: Across roughly 49 patients, TRB clonality was highly associated with recipient CMV seropositivity and CMV reactivation, and PTCy diversity was similar to diversity in CNI/methotrexate controls. The TRB repertoires of T cells infiltrating skin or GI tract showed only limited overlap with the TRB repertoires of T cells in blood. Donor-recipient similarity was low at 1-2 months but increased during the first year, and donor CD8+ memory clones often dominated later blood repertoires.

On the day of marrow donation, related bone marrow donors gave peripheral blood samples. Viable CD3+CD4+ or CD3+CD8+ cells that were CCR7+CD45RA+CD45RO-CD95-CD27+CD28+ were classified as naive T cells. Mononuclear cells from peripheral blood and bone marrow were separated by Ficoll-Hypaque density centrifugation and then cryopreserved. CD4+ and CD8+ T cells, including naive and memory subsets, were sorted by FACS on a FACSAria II. A remark on this clone: The antigen it recognizes is unknown. No base quality values were provided; no much bigger clone lies one nucleotide off.

TRB sequencing used genomic DNA with the immunoSEQ assay at survey resolution or the hsTCRB kit. The authors' analysis ran thus. The immunoSEQ software handled the initial read processing, while the LymphoSeq R package was used for the repertoire analyses. Clonality was computed as 1 minus normalized Shannon entropy; Gini coefficient was also calculated for each TRB dataset. To infer phenotypes in unsorted samples, TRB sequences from sorted subsets of the recipient or donor were mapped onto unsorted samples from the same recipient. TCRdb re-hosts the immuneACCESS table, in-frame sequences only. Its copies lack some clones; in the studies checked, an unresolved V gene accounts for under half of them, and the cause for the rest is not known. Clone size and V and J calls were adopted from that table, with D and trimming inferred from the DNA. In this sample the table shows approximately 21,000 clones, about 98% of which occur a single time. 0.13% of the sample goes to the ten largest clones.

This TCR was sampled from a man aged 35-49 years in good health, CMV-negative, and a related stem cell transplant donor. This chain joins TRBV2 to TRBJ2-2, with a weak D call of TRBD2 (5 bases match). What was sequenced was naive CD8+ T cells sorted from PBMCs. The DNA sequence is given as TGTGCCAGCAGTGAATCCGGGAATACCGGGGAGCTGTTTTTT. Translated, this is CASSESGNTGELFF.